The 4 T cell receptor beta chains below were found in one sample sequenced in a study of spatial heterogeneity in lung cancer. MiXCR was run by TCRdb on the 5' RACE reads, yielding one entry per CDR3 protein. Of roughly 17,000 distinct CDR3 sequences in the sample, about 21% are singletons; the top ten hold 19%. Time point denoted: sample taken at primary tumor resection. Unsorted whole RNA samples from tumor, nontumor lung or frozen PBMC were sequenced. This sample comprised PBMCs, obtained at surgery. Receptors originate from a female donor with early-stage non-small cell lung cancer.

This clonotype was observed at least ten times. The rearrangement joins TRBV29-1 to TRBJ1-1; TRBD1 matches at 7 bases. The CDR3 extends over 13 amino acids. Germline V gene data show CDR1 as SQVTM and CDR2 as ANQGSEA. V was pared by 7 bases and J by 0 bases, with 5 bases of the junction left unmatched. The CDR3 DNA reads TGCAGCGGAAAGGGACAGTTGAACACTGAAGCTTTCTTT. Translating it yields CSGKGQLNTEAFF.

The chain uses TRBV29-1 and TRBJ2-2; D call uncertain. This CDR3 contains 11 residues. Germline loops: CDR1 SQVTM, CDR2 ANQGSEA. V was clipped by 4 bases and J by 0 bases, with 0 bases between them. The CDR3 sequence is CSVANTGELFF. The CDR3 DNA sequence: TGCAGCGTTGCGAACACCGGGGAGCTGTTTTTT.

The table lists this clonotype with many counts. V is TRBV19 and J is TRBJ1-1; D unclear. Per the germline V gene, CDR1 is LNHDA and CDR2 is SQIVND (reference sequence). This CDR3 has 14 amino acids. Trimming took off 3 bases at V and 3 bases at J, with 11 bases between the two ends. DNA of the CDR3: TGTGCCAGTAGTATGTGGGGAAGGGACACTGAAGCTTTCTTT. Translation gives CASSMWGRDTEAFF.

This clonotype is judged medium-sized. The rearrangement links TRBV7-2 to TRBJ2-7, with unresolved D. This CDR3 is 15 amino acids long. The ends were cut back, 0 bases at V and 3 bases at J, with 12 bases in the middle. CDR1 is SGHTA, CDR2 FQGNSA, per germline. The CDR3 region has the DNA TGTGCCAGCAGCTTAGCTCCTAGTGCAAACTACGAGCAGTACTTC. This gives the protein CASSLAPSANYEQYF.